Each of the 19 T cell receptor beta chains below was sequenced from the same sample in a study of PD-1 blockade in mismatch repair-deficient tumors. Profiled with immunoSEQ multiplex PCR; TCRdb holds only in-frame clones, not every one. The repertoire holds some 120,000 clones, with approximately 86% as singletons. The input for sequencing was peripheral blood, taken 44 weeks after starting pembrolizumab. The receptors stem from an adult with mismatch repair-deficient cancer.

This sequence joins TRBV9 and TRBJ2-1; D is perhaps TRBD2 (6 bases). The CDR3 length is 15 residues. Trimming shortened V by 0 bases and J by 0 bases, and 7 bases separated the two germline ends. Germline CDR1 SGDLS, CDR2 YYNGEE. Here the CDR3 DNA reads TGTGCCAGCAGCGTAGCGGGAGACTCCTACAATGAGCAGTTCTTC. Protein sequence: CASSVAGDSYNEQFF.

The chain carries TRBV5-6 and TRBJ2-7, with D perhaps matching TRBD2 (5 bases). The CDR3 covers 12 residues. Germline-derived CDR1 and CDR2 are SGHDT and YYEEEE. Trimming pared 4 bases from V and 6 bases from J, leaving 11 bases between. CDR3 in DNA: TGTGCCAGCAGCCGAGGGTATGGCGAGCAGTACTTC. Translation: CASSRGYGEQYF.

The chain couples TRBV4-1 to TRBJ1-2; 7 bases are shared with TRBD1. Germline-derived CDR1 and CDR2 are MGHRA and YSYEKL. This CDR3 has 14 residues. V lost 3 bases to trimming and J lost 6 bases; unmatched junction nucleotides: 7. CDR3 in DNA: TGCGCCAGCAGCCAGATGACAGGGTTAGATGGCTACACCTTC. Its translation: CASSQMTGLDGYTF.

This chain uses TRBV5-4 with TRBJ2-7, with 7 nucleotides matching TRBD1. The length of the CDR3 is 14 residues. Germline V lookup: CDR1 SGHNT, CDR2 YYREEE (reference sequence). The V segment lost 5 bases and the J segment 2 bases; nucleotides outside the gene matches: 7. The CDR3 region has the DNA TGTGCCAGCAGTTGGGACAGATCGACCTACGAGCAGTACTTC. Amino acids: CASSWDRSTYEQYF.

A word on this clone: One end of the junction is discordant with germline, which a read error may explain. The chain couples TRBV7-7 to TRBJ2-5; D might be TRBD1 (5 bases). CDR1 and CDR2 from the germline V gene are SSHAT and FNYEAQ (reference sequence). CDR3 length equals 14 residues. The CDR3 DNA reads as TGTGCTAGCAGCAGGACATCCACCCAAGAGACCCAGTACTTC. This translates into CASSRTSTQETQYF.

This clone was recorded once. The chain carries TRBV6-5 and TRBJ2-2; TRBD2 matches 7 bases. CDR1 and CDR2 (germline): MNHEY, SVGAGI. The CDR3 has 15 amino acids. Trimming removed 6 bases from V and 5 bases from J; junction bases left unmatched: 9. CDR3 sequence: CASRGSGKRTGELFF. DNA for the CDR3: TGTGCCAGCAGGGGGAGCGGGAAGAGGACCGGGGAGCTGTTTTTT.

The chain carries TRBV11-2 and TRBJ2-1; the match to TRBD2 covers 7 bases. With V trimmed by 0 bases and J by 2 bases, 4 bases remained unmatched. The CDR3 is made up of 16 amino acids. Germline CDR1 reads SGHAT; CDR2 reads FQNNGV. The CDR3: CASSLERLAPYNEQFF. In nucleotides, the CDR3 is TGTGCCAGCAGCTTAGAGCGACTAGCCCCCTACAATGAGCAGTTCTTC. Variable domain in full (rest from reference TRBV11-2 and TRBJ2-1): EAGVAQSPRYKIIEKRQSVAFWCNPISGHATLYWYQQILGQGPKLLIQFQNNGVVDDSQLPKDRFSAERLKGVDSTLKIQPAKLEDSAVYLCASSLERLAPYNEQFFGPGTRLTVL.

The gene calls are TRBV4-1 and TRBJ2-1, with 11 bases aligning to TRBD2. The germline gives CDR1 MGHRA, CDR2 YSYEKL. The V and J ends lost 0 bases and 9 bases, in that order; junction bases with no gene match: 7. The CDR3 spans 16 residues. The CDR3 DNA follows: TGCGCCAGCAGCCAAGACCCTAGCGGGAGGAGGGGTGAGCAGTTCTTC. Translation: CASSQDPSGRRGEQFF.

The chain links TRBV27 to TRBJ2-7; 7 bases agree with TRBD2. CDR1 MNHEY and CDR2 SMNVEV come from the germline V gene (reference sequence). The length of the CDR3 is 14 residues. V gave up 5 bases and J gave up 0 bases; unmatched junction bases: 4. Here the CDR3 reads CASSGAGSSYEQYF. In DNA, the CDR3 is TGTGCCAGCAGTGGAGCGGGGAGCTCCTACGAGCAGTACTTC.

This rearrangement joins TRBV5-1 to TRBJ2-1, with D uncertain. The CDR3 is 16 residues long. Germline V gene sequence: CDR1 SGHRS, CDR2 YFSETQ. V was cut by 1 base and J by 0 bases, with 11 bases left in between. CDR3 in DNA: TGCGCCAGCAGCTTGCGTACTCCGGGCTCCTACAATGAGCAGTTCTTC. Residues: CASSLRTPGSYNEQFF.

CDR3 sequence reads: CASSHPSGQALYEQYF. Written as DNA, the CDR3 is TGCGCCAGCAGCCATCCCTCGGGACAGGCACTCTACGAGCAGTACTTC. The V and J genes are TRBV4-1 and TRBJ2-7; 8 bases fit TRBD1. CDR3 size: 16 residues. V shed 3 bases, J shed 3 bases, and the junction held 10 bases outside the gene matches. CDR1 is MGHRA and CDR2 is YSYEKL in the germline V gene.

The CDR3 DNA sequence: TGTGCCAGCAGCATTGTTTCCGGGACAGCGATCTCCTACGAGCAGTACTTC. Encoded protein: CASSIVSGTAISYEQYF. The gene calls are TRBV11-2 and TRBJ2-7; 7 bases line up with TRBD1. Unmatched junction bases numbered 13, after V lost 5 bases and J lost 0 bases. The CDR3 runs to 17 residues. Looked up from germline, CDR1 is SGHAT and CDR2 is FQNNGV. The whole variable domain, filled in from reference TRBV11-2 and TRBJ2-7, reads EAGVAQSPRYKIIEKRQSVAFWCNPISGHATLYWYQQILGQGPKLLIQFQNNGVVDDSQLPKDRFSAERLKGVDSTLKIQPAKLEDSAVYLCASSIVSGTAISYEQYFGPGTRLTVT.

This chain joins TRBV7-8 and TRBJ2-7; 8 nucleotides agree with TRBD2. CDR3 length equals 18 residues. Germline CDR1 SGHVS, CDR2 FQNEAQ. J lost 4 bases, V lost 0 bases, and 14 bases had no gene match. Here the CDR3 reads CASSLAPQSRREVYEQYF. CDR3 DNA: TGTGCCAGCAGCTTAGCACCCCAGTCCCGGCGGGAGGTATACGAGCAGTACTTC.

The gene calls are TRBV5-6 and TRBJ2-4, with a tentative D call TRBD2 (6 bases). The CDR3 extends over 13 amino acids. The germline gives CDR1 SGHDT, CDR2 YYEEEE. The V gene lost 6 bases and the J gene lost 15 bases, with 22 bases spanning the gap. For the CDR3, the DNA is TGTGCCAGCACTAACCGACCCCCGGGACTGCGGTACTTC. It codes for CASTNRPPGLRYF.

The chain uses TRBV30 and TRBJ2-3; 12 bases are a match to TRBD2. With V trimmed by 3 bases and J by 5 bases, 6 bases remained unmatched. The CDR3 runs to 15 residues. The germline V gene encodes CDR1 GTSNPN and CDR2 SVGIG (reference sequence). CDR3 in amino acids: CAWSLAGGPRDTQYF. The CDR3 DNA reads as TGTGCCTGGAGCCTAGCGGGAGGGCCGAGAGATACGCAGTATTTT. Drawing the rest from reference TRBV30 and TRBJ2-3, the complete variable domain is SQTIHQWPATLVQPVGSPLSLECTVEGTSNPNLYWYRQAAGRGLQLLFYSVGIGQISSEVPQNLSASRPQDRQFILSSKKLLLSDSGFYLCAWSLAGGPRDTQYFGPGTRLTVL.

The J gene is TRBJ1-1, the V gene TRBV27; 9 bases match TRBD1. The CDR3 extends over 13 amino acids. V trimming: 7 bases; J trimming: 3 bases; junction bases outside the gene matches: 3. Germline-derived CDR1 and CDR2 are MNHEY and SMNVEV (reference sequence). CDR3 in amino acids: CASTGQGDTEAFF. CDR3 sequence (DNA): TGTGCCAGCACGGGACAGGGTGACACTGAAGCTTTCTTT.

This chain joins TRBV4-1 and TRBJ2-7; D gene ambiguous. CDR3 length: 14 residues. V was pared by 1 base and J by 1 base, with 8 bases between. Per the germline V gene, CDR1 is MGHRA and CDR2 is YSYEKL. The DNA for the CDR3 is TGCGCCAGCAGCCAAGCACCCAGATCCTACGAGCAGTACTTC. Amino acid sequence: CASSQAPRSYEQYF.

The rearrangement uses TRBV7-9 and TRBJ2-1, with D possibly matching TRBD2 (6 bases). The CDR3 loop spans 16 amino acids. Trimming shortened V by 5 bases and J by 0 bases, and 14 bases separated the two germline ends. Germline V gives CDR1 SEHNR, CDR2 FQNEAQ (reference sequence). The CDR3 bases are TGTGCCAGCAGCATTAGCGGAAAATTCTCCTACAATGAGCAGTTCTTC. Encoded protein: CASSISGKFSYNEQFF.

The chain employs TRBV18 and TRBJ2-7, with TRBD1 identical over 8 bases. The length of the CDR3 is 15 residues. CDR1 and CDR2 from the germline V gene are KGHSH and LQKENI. Unmatched junction bases numbered 5, after V lost 2 bases and J lost 2 bases. The CDR3 sequence: CASSPAAGGAYEQYF. DNA of the CDR3: TGTGCCAGCTCACCAGCGGCAGGGGGCGCCTACGAGCAGTACTTC.